This record covers a single TCR beta chain. Its antigen is unidentified. This sample is part of a study of chemoradiotherapy in HPV16-positive cancers. Study summary: Candidate HPV-specific clones and shared TCR motifs came from two HPV16-positive patients. Study observations and caveats: Better recurrence-free survival went with HPV-responsive T-cell expansion in HPV16-positive patients. Candidate HPV-specific clones and E7-related TCR motifs grew in tumor during treatment.

Some clones are missing from TCRdb's copy, which holds only in-frame ones; the method was immunoSEQ multiplex PCR. The sample holds approximately 9,500 clones, around 80% seen once. Samples were taken several times over chemoradiotherapy. This CDR3 spans 13 amino acids. Germline lookup yields CDR1 LNHDA and CDR2 SQIVND (reference sequence). With 3 bases removed from V and 4 bases from J, the gap between germline ends came to 6 bases. This chain links TRBV19 with TRBJ2-2; D might be TRBD2 (5 bases). Sequences were derived from tumor tissue, sampled from a patient who underwent chemoradiotherapy. The sequence came from a human donor with HPV-associated anogenital cancer. Here the CDR3 reads CASSMAGTGELFF. The CDR3 DNA is TGTGCCAGTAGTATGGCGGGCACCGGGGAGCTGTTTTTT.